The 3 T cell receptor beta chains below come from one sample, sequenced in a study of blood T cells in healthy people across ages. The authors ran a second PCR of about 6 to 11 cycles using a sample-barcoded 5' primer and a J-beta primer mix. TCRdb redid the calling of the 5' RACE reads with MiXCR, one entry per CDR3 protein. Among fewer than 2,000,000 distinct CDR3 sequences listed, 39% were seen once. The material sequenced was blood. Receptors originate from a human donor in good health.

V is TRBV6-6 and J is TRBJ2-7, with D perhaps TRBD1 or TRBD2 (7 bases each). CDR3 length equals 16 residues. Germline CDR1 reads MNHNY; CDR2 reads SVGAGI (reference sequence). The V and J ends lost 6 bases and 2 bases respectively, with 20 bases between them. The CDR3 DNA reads TGTGCCAGCAGACCCACGGGGGAGGGACAGACCTACGAGCAGTACTTC. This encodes CASRPTGEGQTYEQYF.

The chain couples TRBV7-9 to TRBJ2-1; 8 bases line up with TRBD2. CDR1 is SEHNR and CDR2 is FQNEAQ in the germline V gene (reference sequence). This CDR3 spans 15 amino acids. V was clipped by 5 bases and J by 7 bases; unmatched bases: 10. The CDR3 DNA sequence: TGTGCCAGCAGCGCTCATCTCGGGGGGGCAAATGAGCAGTTCTTC. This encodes CASSAHLGGANEQFF.

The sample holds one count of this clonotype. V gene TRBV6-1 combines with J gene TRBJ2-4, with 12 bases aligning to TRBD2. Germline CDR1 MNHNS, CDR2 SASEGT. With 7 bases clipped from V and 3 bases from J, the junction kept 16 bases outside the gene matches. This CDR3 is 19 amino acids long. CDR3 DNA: TGTGCCAGCACCTCGTTGTATCCTAGCGGGGGGGTGTTCAAAAACATTCAGTACTTC. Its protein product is CASTSLYPSGGVFKNIQYF.